The rows below give T cell receptor beta chains drawn from one sample of a study of shared clonotypes between healthy human individuals. Only in-frame clones appear in the TCRdb table, and some are missing; sequencing was by immunoSEQ multiplex PCR. The table includes fewer than 400,000 clones, approximately 79% detected once. Input material: memory CD4+ T cells sorted from blood. The source of these receptors is a man aged 30 to 39 in good health. The CDR3 runs from the conserved cysteine through the conserved F or W. D genes are given only for firm matches. The listing skips clone size in some rows; elsewhere it reads once, few, many or a size class.

CDR3 length	V gene	clone size	J gene	D gene	CDR3 DNA	CDR3 protein
13	TRBV10-1	.	TRBJ2-1	.	TGCGCCAGCAGTGACAATCTAGGTAGTGAGCAGTTCTTC	CASSDNLGSEQFF
11	TRBV5-8	few	TRBJ1-1	.	TGTGCCAGCAGCACTCGGAGAGAAGCTTTCTTT	CASSTRREAFF
15	TRBV7-9	.	TRBJ2-7	.	TGTGCCAGCAGCTTAGCGGGGGAAAGCAACTACGAGCAGTACTTC	CASSLAGESNYEQYF
14	TRBV2	once	TRBJ2-5	.	TGTGCCAGCAGTGACGCGGGGACGGAGGAGACCCAGTACTTC	CASSDAGTEETQYF
17	TRBV9	.	TRBJ2-3	.	TGTGCCAGCAGCGTAACCCCGACCGGGAGTGGCACAGATACGCAGTATTTT	CASSVTPTGSGTDTQYF
15	TRBV28	.	TRBJ2-7	.	TGTGCCAGCAGGGATCTGGCGGGAAGCCTGAACGAGCAGTACTTC	CASRDLAGSLNEQYF
17	TRBV7-8	.	TRBJ1-5	TRBD1	TGTGCCAGCAGCCCCGAACCAGGGGGAATAAGCAATCAGCCCCAGCATTTT	CASSPEPGGISNQPQHF
15	TRBV7-8	.	TRBJ2-1	.	TGTGCCAGCACCCATAGGGAGAACTACTACAATGAGCAGTTCTTC	CASTHRENYYNEQFF
14	TRBV6-6	.	TRBJ2-1	TRBD2	TGTGCCAGCAGTTACGGACTAGCGGCCAATGAGCAGTTCTTC	CASSYGLAANEQFF
16	TRBV5-1	.	TRBJ2-7	.	TGCGCCAGCAGCCCGAGCGGACATATGAGCTCCTACGAGCAGTACTTC	CASSPSGHMSSYEQYF
14	TRBV28	.	TRBJ2-4	.	TGTGCCAGCAGTTCCCCCCTGGGGTACGGCATTCAGTACTTC	CASSSPLGYGIQYF
13	TRBV7-7	.	TRBJ2-1	.	TGTGCCAGCAGCTTATGGGGGACGAATGAGCAGTTCTTC	CASSLWGTNEQFF
13	TRBV2	.	TRBJ2-5	TRBD2	TGTGCCAGCAGTGTGGGGAGGGAGGGGACCCAGTACTTC	CASSVGREGTQYF
17	TRBV7-2	.	TRBJ2-3	.	TGTGCCAGCAGCTTAAGATGGGGACGGGGACACACAGATACGCAGTATTTT	CASSLRWGRGHTDTQYF
14	TRBV30	few	TRBJ1-5	TRBD1	TGTGCCTGGTCCGGGACAGGGGACGGTCAGCCCCAGCATTTT	CAWSGTGDGQPQHF
13	TRBV5-1	.	TRBJ2-7	.	TGCGCCAGCAGCGACGGAGGGTTCTACGAGCAGTACTTC	CASSDGGFYEQYF
15	TRBV10-2	.	TRBJ1-1	TRBD1	TGCGCCAGTGCCAGGGGGCTGAGGATGAACACTGAAGCTTTCTTT	CASARGLRMNTEAFF
15	TRBV5-4	.	TRBJ2-1	TRBD2	TGTGCCAGCAGCTGGGAGTCTAGCGGGAGTAGTGAGCAGTTCTTC	CASSWESSGSSEQFF
14	TRBV6-6	few	TRBJ2-7	TRBD1	TGTGCCAGCAGAGAAGGACAGGGGGCCTACGAGCAGTACTTC	CASREGQGAYEQYF
16	TRBV7-9	.	TRBJ2-3	TRBD2	TGTGCCAGCAGCTTAGTTCTAGGGACTAGTTCCGATACGCAGTATTTT	CASSLVLGTSSDTQYF
13	TRBV15	.	TRBJ2-1	.	TGTGCCACCAGCAGAGATCGCGGTATTGAGCAGTTCTTC	CATSRDRGIEQFF
15	TRBV5-1	.	TRBJ2-7	TRBD2	TGCGCCAGCAGCTCGGGACTAGCGGATACCTACGAGCAGTACTTC	CASSSGLADTYEQYF
15	TRBV2	few	TRBJ2-5	.	TGTGCCAGCAACAGGGAGTGGGGTATTCAAGAGACCCAGTACTTC	CASNREWGIQETQYF
17	TRBV10-2	.	TRBJ2-7	.	TGCGCCAGCAGTGAGAAACGTGGCAGGGAAAAGGCCTACGAGCAGTACTTC	CASSEKRGREKAYEQYF
17	TRBV10-1	.	TRBJ2-2	TRBD2	TGCGCCAGCAGTGAACTAGCGGGAGGTCCTACGACCGGGGAGCTGTTTTTT	CASSELAGGPTTGELFF
15	TRBV7-3	once	TRBJ2-7	.	TGTGCCAGCAGCTTAAGCGCTGCCCCCTCCTACGAGCAGTACTTC	CASSLSAAPSYEQYF
16	TRBV18	.	TRBJ2-1	TRBD2	TGTGCCAGCTCACCACCGACGGGAGGGCCAACGAATGAGCAGTTCTTC	CASSPPTGGPTNEQFF
17	TRBV10-3	.	TRBJ2-6	.	TGTGCCATCAGTGAGTCGGGGCAGGCCTCTGGGGCCAACGTCCTGACTTTC	CAISESGQASGANVLTF
15	TRBV6-5	.	TRBJ1-2	.	TGTGCCAGCAGTTACTCGATGCTGGGGCGGAGTGGCTACACCTTC	CASSYSMLGRSGYTF
13	TRBV28	few	TRBJ1-2	.	TGTGCCAGCACCCTTGGAAATTGGGATGGCTACACCTTC	CASTLGNWDGYTF
14	TRBV10-1	many	TRBJ2-7	TRBD2	TGCGCCAGCAGTAAGACTAGCGGGCCCGGGGAGCAGTACTTC	CASSKTSGPGEQYF
16	TRBV18	.	TRBJ2-3	TRBD2	TGTGCCAGCTCATCAACAACTAGCGGTGTCACAGATACGCAGTATTTT	CASSSTTSGVTDTQYF
14	TRBV11-2	.	TRBJ2-7	.	TGTGCCAGCAGCTTAGGCCGCCAGTCCTACGAGCAGTACTTC	CASSLGRQSYEQYF
14	TRBV5-1	.	TRBJ2-5	.	TGCGCCAGCAGCTTGTCGGGGGATGTGGAGACCCAGTACTTC	CASSLSGDVETQYF
12	TRBV10-3	many	TRBJ2-7	.	TGTGCCATCAGTGCGGGGGACTACGAGCAGTACTTC	CAISAGDYEQYF
16	TRBV9	.	TRBJ2-7	.	TGTGCCAGCAGCGAGGGGACCGGGACCCGAAAGAACGAGCAGTACTTC	CASSEGTGTRKNEQYF
13	TRBV7-6	.	TRBJ1-1	.	TGTGCCAGCAGCATACAGGGGAACACTGAAGCTTTCTTT	CASSIQGNTEAFF
12	TRBV6-1	.	TRBJ2-3	.	TGTGCCGGAGGGACAGACACAGATACGCAGTATTTT	CAGGTDTDTQYF
14	TRBV16	.	TRBJ1-1	TRBD1	TGTGCCAGCAGCCTAAGACAGGGAGGGACTGAAGCTTTCTTT	CASSLRQGGTEAFF
12	TRBV30	many	TRBJ1-2	.	TGTGCCTGGATGGGGGGTACCTATGGCTACACCTTC	CAWMGGTYGYTF
13	TRBV27	.	TRBJ1-1	.	TGTGCCAGCAGCCTACAGGGCAACACTGAAGCTTTCTTT	CASSLQGNTEAFF
13	TRBV2	few	TRBJ2-1	.	TGTGCCAGCAGCGGAGGACTAATCAATGAGCAGTTCTTC	CASSGGLINEQFF
15	TRBV27	few	TRBJ1-2	.	TGTGCCAGCAGTCCGACGGCGGTCACGACCTATGGCTACACCTTC	CASSPTAVTTYGYTF
14	TRBV27	.	TRBJ2-1	.	TGTGCCAGCAGTTTTGTTGATAGCTCTAGTGAGCAGTTCTTC	CASSFVDSSSEQFF
15	TRBV5-1	.	TRBJ2-1	.	TGCGCCAGCAGCTCCAGCGGCAGCTCCTACAATGAGCAGTTCTTC	CASSSSGSSYNEQFF
14	TRBV7-9	.	TRBJ2-1	.	TGTGCCAGCAGCTTTGGTGATCTGAGCAATGAGCAGTTCTTC	CASSFGDLSNEQFF
13	TRBV9	few	TRBJ1-1	.	TGTGCCAGCAGCGCCTGGGACACCTCTGAAGCTTTCTTT	CASSAWDTSEAFF
16	TRBV28	.	TRBJ2-3	TRBD1	TGTGCCAGCACCCCTCACAGGGGCGCCGGAACAGATACGCAGTATTTT	CASTPHRGAGTDTQYF
14	TRBV6-6	.	TRBJ2-5	.	TGTGCCAGCAGTTACTCCGTACAGCGAGAGACCCAGTACTTC	CASSYSVQRETQYF
15	TRBV4-3	.	TRBJ1-2	TRBD1	TGCGCCAGCAGCCAAGCGGACAGGGATGGGTATGGCTACACCTTC	CASSQADRDGYGYTF
15	TRBV9	.	TRBJ2-7	TRBD2	TGTGCCAGCAGCGTAGGCCCTAGCGGGAGCTCCGAGCAGTACTTC	CASSVGPSGSSEQYF
16	TRBV5-6	.	TRBJ1-1	.	TGTGCCAGCAGCTTGCGGGGAGGAGGGTCGAACACTGAAGCTTTCTTT	CASSLRGGGSNTEAFF
15	TRBV6-7	.	TRBJ2-7	.	TGTGCCAGCAGTTACGGAGACAGGGAGGACTACGAGCAGTACTTC	CASSYGDREDYEQYF